This paragraph reports one T cell receptor beta chain. Assay: immunoSEQ multiplex PCR; the TCRdb copy retains only in-frame clones and omits some. This sample has fewer than 120,000 clones, with over 85% found just once. Germline CDR1 SGDLS, CDR2 YYNGEE. The CDR3 totals 14 residues. Unmatched junction bases numbered 7, after V lost 3 bases and J lost 4 bases. These data come from a study of OX40 agonist ivuxolimab in advanced cancers. The specimen was CD4+ or CD8+ T cells sorted from blood, collected in a trial of the OX40 agonist ivuxolimab. The rearrangement uses TRBV9 and TRBJ2-7, with 7 bases that match TRBD1. The clonotype was recovered from an adult with an advanced solid tumor such as melanoma, head and neck, liver or kidney cancer. DNA of the CDR3: TGTGCCAGCAGCGAAACCGGGACAGCGTACGAGCAGTACTTC. It is translated as CASSETGTAYEQYF. Together with reference TRBV9 and TRBJ2-7, the CDR3 gives the full variable domain: DSGVTQTPKHLITATGQRVTLRCSPRSGDLSVYWYQQSLDQGLQFLIQYYNGEERAKGNILERFSAQQFPDLHSELNLSSLELGDSALYFCASSETGTAYEQYFGPGTRLTVT.